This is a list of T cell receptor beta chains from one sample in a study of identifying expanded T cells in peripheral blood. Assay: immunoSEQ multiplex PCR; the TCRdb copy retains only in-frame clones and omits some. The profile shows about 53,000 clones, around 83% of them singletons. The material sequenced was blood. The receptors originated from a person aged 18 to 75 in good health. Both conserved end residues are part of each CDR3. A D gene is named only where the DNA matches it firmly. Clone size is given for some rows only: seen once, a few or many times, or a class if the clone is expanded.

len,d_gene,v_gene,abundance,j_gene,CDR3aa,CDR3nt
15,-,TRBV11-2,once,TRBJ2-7,CASSLDPAGTYEQYF,TGTGCCAGCAGCTTAGATCCGGCCGGAACCTACGAGCAGTACTTC
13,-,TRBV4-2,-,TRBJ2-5,CASSHDSRETQYF,TGTGCCAGCAGCCACGACAGCAGGGAGACCCAGTACTTC
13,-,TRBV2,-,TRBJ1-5,CASSDRRDQPQHF,TGTGCCAGCAGTGACCGGCGGGATCAGCCCCAGCATTTT
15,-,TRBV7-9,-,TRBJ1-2,CASSLPQGKAGGYTF,TGTGCCAGCAGCTTACCCCAGGGGAAGGCTGGTGGCTACACCTTC
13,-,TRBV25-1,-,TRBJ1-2,CASSAFKGNGYTF,TGTGCCAGCAGTGCGTTTAAGGGGAACGGCTACACCTTC
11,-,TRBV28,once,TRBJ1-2,CASSSGFSYTF,TGTGCCAGCAGTTCAGGGTTTAGCTACACCTTC
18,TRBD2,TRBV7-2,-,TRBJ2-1,CASSPPNVLAGGPNEQFF,TGTGCCAGCAGCCCCCCGAACGTCCTAGCGGGAGGACCGAATGAGCAGTTCTTC
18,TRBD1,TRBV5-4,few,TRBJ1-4,CASSTDRDGGPRNEKLFF,TGTGCCAGCAGCACGGACAGGGACGGGGGGCCCCGTAATGAAAAACTGTTTTTT
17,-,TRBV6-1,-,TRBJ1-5,CASSVLAGVNSNQPQHF,TGTGCCAGCAGTGTTCTAGCGGGGGTCAATAGCAATCAGCCCCAGCATTTT
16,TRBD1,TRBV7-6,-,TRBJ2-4,CASSLGQGWDKNIQYF,TGTGCCAGCAGCTTAGGACAGGGTTGGGACAAAAACATTCAGTACTTC
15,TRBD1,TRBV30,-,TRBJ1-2,CAWSVRRTGGLGYTF,TGTGCCTGGAGTGTACGAAGGACAGGGGGCTTGGGCTACACCTTC
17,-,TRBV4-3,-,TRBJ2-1,CASSQDATSRSYNEQFF,TGCGCCAGCAGCCAAGACGCCACTAGTAGGTCCTACAATGAGCAGTTCTTC
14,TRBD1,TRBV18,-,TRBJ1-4,CASSKNRGGEKLFF,TGTGCCAGCTCAAAGAACAGGGGTGGTGAAAAACTGTTTTTT
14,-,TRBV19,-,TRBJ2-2,CAAETGTNTGELFF,TGTGCCGCCGAGACAGGAACGAACACCGGGGAGCTGTTTTTT
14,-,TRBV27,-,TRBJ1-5,CASSLWGSNQPQHF,TGTGCCAGCAGTTTATGGGGCTCCAATCAGCCCCAGCATTTT
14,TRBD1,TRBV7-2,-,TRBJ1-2,CASSLSRDSYGYTF,TGTGCCAGCAGCTTATCCCGGGACAGCTATGGCTACACCTTC
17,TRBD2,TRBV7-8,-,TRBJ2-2,CASSPGPAGGRHGELFF,TGTGCCAGCAGCCCAGGACCGGCGGGAGGAAGGCATGGGGAGCTGTTTTTT
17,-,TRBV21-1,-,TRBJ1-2,CASSTRRTRDRYRGYTF,TGTGCCAGCAGCACTCGACGGACCCGGGACAGATACCGTGGCTACACCTTC
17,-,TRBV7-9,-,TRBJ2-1,CASSSLLALTPYNEQFF,TGTGCCAGCAGCTCCCTCTTAGCTTTAACCCCCTACAATGAGCAGTTCTTC
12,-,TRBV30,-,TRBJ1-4,CACSSDNEKLFF,TGTGCCTGTAGCTCTGATAATGAAAAACTGTTTTTT
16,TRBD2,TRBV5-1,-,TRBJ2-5,CASSSVAGGPQETQYF,TGCGCCAGCAGCTCCGTAGCGGGAGGGCCCCAAGAGACCCAGTACTTC
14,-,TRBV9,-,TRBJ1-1,CASSVTPGDTEAFF,TGTGCCAGCAGCGTGACACCGGGGGACACTGAAGCTTTCTTT
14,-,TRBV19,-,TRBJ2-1,CATAGTHLRNEQFF,TGTGCCACTGCCGGGACGCACCTTAGGAATGAGCAGTTCTTC
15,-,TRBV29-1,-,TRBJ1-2,CSVAKGRSANYGYTF,TGCAGCGTTGCCAAGGGGCGATCGGCTAACTATGGCTACACCTTC
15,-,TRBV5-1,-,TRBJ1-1,CASSLTHASTTEAFF,TGCGCCAGCAGCTTAACCCACGCATCGACCACTGAAGCTTTCTTT
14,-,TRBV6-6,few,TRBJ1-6,CASSYAGPNSPLHF,TGTGCCAGCAGTTACGCAGGCCCAAACTCACCCCTCCACTTT
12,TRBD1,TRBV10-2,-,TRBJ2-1,CASRQGGNEQFF,TGCGCCAGCAGACAGGGGGGAAATGAGCAGTTCTTC
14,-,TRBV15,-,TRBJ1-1,CATSRDGRDTEAFF,TGTGCCACCAGCAGAGATGGTAGGGACACTGAAGCTTTCTTT
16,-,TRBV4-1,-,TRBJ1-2,CASSQDGRGSNYGYTF,TGCGCCAGCAGCCAAGATGGCAGGGGATCTAACTATGGCTACACCTTC
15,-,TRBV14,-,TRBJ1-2,CASSQEMIGGGGYTF,TGTGCCAGCAGCCAAGAAATGATCGGGGGCGGAGGCTACACCTTC
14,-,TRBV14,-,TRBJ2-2,CASSPPGGTGELFF,TGTGCCAGCAGCCCCCCTGGGGGGACCGGGGAGCTGTTTTTT
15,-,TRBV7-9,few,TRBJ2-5,CASSPRLDVQSTQYF,TGTGCCAGCAGCCCTCGATTAGACGTTCAATCTACCCAGTACTTC
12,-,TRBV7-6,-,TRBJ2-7,CASSGRSYEQYF,TGTGCCAGCTCTGGGAGGTCCTACGAGCAGTACTTC
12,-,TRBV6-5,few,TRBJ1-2,CASRDRIYGYTF,TGTGCCAGCAGGGACCGGATCTATGGCTACACCTTC
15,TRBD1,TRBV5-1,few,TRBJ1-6,CASSLGGGENSPLHF,TGCGCCAGCAGTCTCGGAGGGGGCGAGAATTCACCCCTCCACTTT
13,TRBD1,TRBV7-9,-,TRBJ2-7,CASSPRGPIEQYF,TGTGCCAGCAGCCCCAGGGGGCCGATCGAGCAGTACTTC
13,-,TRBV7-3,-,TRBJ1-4,CASSFHSNEKLFF,TGTGCCAGCAGCTTTCATTCTAATGAAAAACTGTTTTTT
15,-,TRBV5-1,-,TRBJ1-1,CASSFHEGVKTEAFF,TGCGCCAGCAGCTTTCATGAGGGGGTTAAAACTGAAGCTTTCTTT
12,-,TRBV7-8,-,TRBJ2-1,CASSPLLNEQFF,TGTGCCAGCAGCCCCCTTCTCAATGAGCAGTTCTTC
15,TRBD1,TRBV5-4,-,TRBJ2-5,CASSPPTGLQETQYF,TGTGCCAGCAGCCCCCCGACAGGGCTCCAAGAGACCCAGTACTTC
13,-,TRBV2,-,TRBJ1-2,CASSPLTTYGYTF,TGTGCCAGCAGCCCCCTGACCACTTATGGCTACACCTTC
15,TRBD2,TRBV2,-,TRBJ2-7,CASSVTAGASYEQYF,TGTGCCAGCAGTGTCACAGCGGGAGCGTCCTACGAGCAGTACTTC
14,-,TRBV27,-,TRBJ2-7,CASNSRRDSLEQYF,TGTGCCAGCAATTCAAGAAGGGACTCCCTCGAGCAGTACTTC
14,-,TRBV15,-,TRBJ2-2,CATSRDYGGGELFF,TGTGCCACCAGCAGAGATTACGGCGGCGGGGAGCTGTTTTTT
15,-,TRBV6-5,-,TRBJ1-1,CASSYGPAMNTEAFF,TGTGCCAGCAGTTACGGCCCGGCCATGAACACTGAAGCTTTCTTT
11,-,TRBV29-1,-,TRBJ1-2,CSVVELYGYTF,TGCAGCGTTGTTGAGCTCTATGGCTACACCTTC